In its sample, the clone carrying this T cell receptor (beta chain) was seen many times. What it binds is not known. This sample was included in a study of T cell repertoires in cytomegalovirus infection. The wider study: TCR beta signatures that were public indicated CMV infection and matching HLA type. Study observations and caveats: Cumulative frequency of public TCR beta families picked out carriers of CMV plus the relevant HLA. CMV-specific HLA-C-restricted TCR beta clonotypes dominated the ex vivo response.

CDR3 length: 14 residues. V was shortened by 6 bases and J by 3 bases, with 12 bases between the two germline ends. MiXCR, run by TCRdb on the reads, gives a single entry per CDR3 protein. This table has over 150,000 distinct CDR3 sequences, about 20% appearing once. This clonotype was obtained from a human donor in good health (CMV status not recorded). Some clones in this sample may be carry-over from other donors' samples. Material for sequencing was PBMCs. V is TRBV12-3 or TRBV12-4 and J is TRBJ1-5, with TRBD1 as a possible D gene (5 bases). The CDR3 loop is CASSLDSHNQPQHF. The CDR3 DNA is TGTGCCAGCAGCCTAGACAGTCACAATCAGCCCCAGCATTTT.